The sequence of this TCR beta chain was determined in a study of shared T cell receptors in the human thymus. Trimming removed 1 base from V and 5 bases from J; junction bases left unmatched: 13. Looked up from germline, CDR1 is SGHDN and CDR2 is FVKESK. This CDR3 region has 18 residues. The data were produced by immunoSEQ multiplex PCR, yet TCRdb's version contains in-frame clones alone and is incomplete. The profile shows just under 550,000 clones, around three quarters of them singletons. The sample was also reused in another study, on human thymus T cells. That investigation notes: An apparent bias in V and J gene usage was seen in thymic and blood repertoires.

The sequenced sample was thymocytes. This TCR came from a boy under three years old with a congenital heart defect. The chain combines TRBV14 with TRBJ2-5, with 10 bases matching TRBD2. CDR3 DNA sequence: TGTGCCAGCAGCCAAGGGCGGCCTAGCGGGAGAGTGGACGAGACCCAGTACTTC. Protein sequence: CASSQGRPSGRVDETQYF.